This is a list of T cell receptor beta chains from one sample in a study of Ad26.COV2.S vaccination and SARS-CoV-2 variants. Profiled with immunoSEQ multiplex PCR; TCRdb holds only in-frame clones, not every one. This table has some 350,000 clones, around 92% appearing once. Sequencing was performed on peripheral blood, taken after recovery from COVID-19. The receptors stem from a human donor who had recovered from COVID-19. Each CDR3 is given with its conserved first and last residue. The D gene is left open where the match is weak. The size field is filled for only some rows; it gives once, few, many or a size class.

size,V,D,J,CDR3,DNA
once,TRBV6-5,TRBD1,TRBJ1-2,CASSYSTGQGIDGYTF,TGTGCCAGCAGTTACTCCACAGGACAGGGTATAGATGGCTACACCTTC
-,TRBV5-4,TRBD1,TRBJ1-4,CASSDNRGLNEKLFF,TGTGCCAGCAGCGACAACAGGGGTTTAAATGAAAAACTGTTTTTT
-,TRBV9,-,TRBJ2-1,CASSVGLTGVNNEQFF,TGTGCCAGCAGCGTAGGCTTAACGGGGGTCAACAATGAGCAGTTCTTC
-,TRBV11-2,TRBD2,TRBJ2-5,CASSLQAGEGKTQYF,TGTGCCAGCAGCTTACAAGCGGGGGAGGGGAAGACCCAGTACTTC
-,TRBV3-1/TRBV3-2,TRBD1,TRBJ1-2,CASSPLHRGFYGYTF,TGTGCCAGCAGCCCCCTGCACAGGGGTTTTTATGGCTACACCTTC
-,TRBV6-4,-,TRBJ1-1,CASRWTFEPNTEAFF,TGTGCCAGCCGCTGGACTTTTGAACCGAACACTGAAGCTTTCTTT
-,TRBV27,TRBD1,TRBJ1-2,CASSEGQGASGYTF,TGTGCCAGCAGTGAAGGACAGGGGGCTTCTGGCTACACCTTC
-,TRBV7-4,TRBD1,TRBJ1-5,CASSLARTGGPPYSNQPQHF,TGTGCCAGCAGCTTAGCGCGGACAGGGGGCCCTCCCTATAGCAATCAGCCCCAGCATTTT
few,TRBV2,-,TRBJ1-1,CASLDPGYEAFF,TGTGCCAGCCTAGATCCGGGATATGAAGCTTTCTTT
-,TRBV29-1,-,TRBJ1-2,CSVEDQSYGYTF,TGCAGCGTTGAAGATCAGAGCTATGGCTACACCTTC